This is a list of T cell receptor beta chains from one sample in a study of blood T cell repertoires in COVID-19. Clones were sequenced by immunoSEQ multiplex PCR, and TCRdb holds only the in-frame ones, with some missing. This sample carries some 60,000 clones, around 84% of them seen once, and the ten largest clones take approximately 0.99%. Sequencing input: peripheral blood. These receptors were obtained from a man in his 70s with acute or convalescent COVID-19. Each CDR3 is given with its conserved first and last residue. A D gene is named only where the DNA matches it firmly. Only part of the rows carry a size: once, few, many, or a class if the clone is expanded.

D gene	V gene	J gene	clone size	CDR3 DNA	CDR3 protein
-	TRBV19	TRBJ1-6	-	TGTGCAGCACGGACTGATGGAAATTCACCCCTCCACTTT	CAARTDGNSPLHF
-	TRBV9	TRBJ1-2	-	TGTGCCAGCAGCGTAGATTGGACATCTTATGGCTACACCTTC	CASSVDWTSYGYTF
-	TRBV6-5	TRBJ2-3	-	TGTGCCAGCCGGGATGGCACAGATACGCAGTATTTT	CASRDGTDTQYF
TRBD2	TRBV3-1/TRBV3-2	TRBJ2-2	once	TGTGCCAGCAGCCCATTTCCTAGCGGGGCCTCGAACACCGGGGAGCTGTTTTTT	CASSPFPSGASNTGELFF
-	TRBV5-1	TRBJ2-1	-	TGCGCCAGCAGCTTGAAAAGAGGACTACCCTCCTACAATGAGCAGTTCTTC	CASSLKRGLPSYNEQFF
TRBD1	TRBV3-1/TRBV3-2	TRBJ1-1	-	TGTGCCAGCAGCGTATACAGGGGAAACACTGAAGCTTTCTTT	CASSVYRGNTEAFF
TRBD1	TRBV3-1/TRBV3-2	TRBJ1-2	-	TGTGCCAGCAGCCAAGGGACAGGTCACTATGGCTACACCTTC	CASSQGTGHYGYTF
TRBD1	TRBV6-4	TRBJ1-1	-	TGTGCCAGCAGAGCAACAGGGGGCCGGACTGAAGCTTTCTTT	CASRATGGRTEAFF
-	TRBV19	TRBJ1-1	-	TGTGCCAGTACAGGGGCGCGATATACTGAAGCTTTCTTT	CASTGARYTEAFF
-	TRBV7-3	TRBJ2-2	-	TGTGCCAGCAGCGAGGTCACCGGGGAGCTGTTTTTT	CASSEVTGELFF
TRBD1	TRBV18	TRBJ2-1	-	TGTGCCAGCTTATCCGGGACAGGGGAGTACAATGAGCAGTTCTTC	CASLSGTGEYNEQFF
TRBD2	TRBV2	TRBJ2-5	-	TGTGCCAGCAGTGAAAGTAGCGGGGGGTTTGAGACCCAGTACTTC	CASSESSGGFETQYF
-	TRBV28	TRBJ2-2	-	TGTGCCAGCCGAAGTCGGGTCTCAATCGGGGAGCTGTTTTTT	CASRSRVSIGELFF
TRBD1	TRBV24-1	TRBJ1-6	-	TGTGCCACCAACAACATTGGGACAGGTTTGCGTGCTTCACCCCTCCACTTT	CATNNIGTGLRASPLHF
-	TRBV6-5	TRBJ2-3	once	TGTGCCAGCCTTCTGAGGGGGACAGATACGCAGTATTTT	CASLLRGTDTQYF
-	TRBV3-1/TRBV3-2	TRBJ2-5	-	TGTGCCAGCAGCCCGGCCCGTGGCGGGTACCAAGAGACCCAGTACTTC	CASSPARGGYQETQYF
-	TRBV9	TRBJ1-3	few	TGTGCCAGCAGCGAGGGGTCGGTTGGAAACACCATATATTTT	CASSEGSVGNTIYF
TRBD1	TRBV28	TRBJ1-5	-	TGTGCCAGCACCGAGGGACAGCCAAATCAGCCCCAGCATTTT	CASTEGQPNQPQHF
-	TRBV9	TRBJ2-7	-	TGTGCCAGCAGCGTAGGTCAGGGAACTTCCTACGAGCAGTACTTC	CASSVGQGTSYEQYF
TRBD2	TRBV7-9	TRBJ2-2	-	TGTGCCAGCAGCTTAGTTGGGACTAGTGCCGGGGAGCTGTTTTTT	CASSLVGTSAGELFF
TRBD1	TRBV4-1	TRBJ2-7	few	TGCGCCAGCAGCCAAGGGGGTCTCGGACAGGGCTCCTACGAGCAGTACTTC	CASSQGGLGQGSYEQYF
-	TRBV19	TRBJ1-2	-	TGTGCCAGTCATGACCCGGCGGGCGGTAGCTATGGCTACACCTTC	CASHDPAGGSYGYTF
-	TRBV11-3	TRBJ2-2	-	TGTGCCAGCAGCTTAAGGCCAGGCCGCACCGGGGAGCTGTTTTTT	CASSLRPGRTGELFF